A single sample gave rise to the 5 T cell receptor beta chains below, sequenced in a study of CD8+CD57+ T cells in acquired aplastic anemia. Investigators profiled TCR beta VDJ and CDR3 from genomic DNA template. TCRdb re-called the reads with MiXCR, one entry per CDR3 protein. The sample gives about 200,000 distinct CDR3 sequences, about 62% of which show up once; under 60% is in the top ten. An expansion of CD8+CD57+ cells by flow cytometry had been shown in patients chosen for sequencing. Material for sequencing was sorted CD4+, CD8+, or CD8+CD57+ T cells (not recorded which) from PBMCs. Receptors were obtained from a human donor with aplastic anemia.

A remark on this clonotype: Germline is not matched at one junction end, which may reflect a read error. This chain links TRBV24-1 with TRBJ2-7, with 16 bases identical to TRBD2. CDR1 is KGHDR, CDR2 SFDVKD, per germline. The CDR3 loop spans 17 amino acids. The CDR3 bases are TGTGCCAGCAGTTTGGGACTAGCGGGGGGGGTCGGCTACGAGCAGTACTTC. Translated: CASSLGLAGGVGYEQYF.

V gene TRBV4-1 combines with J gene TRBJ2-3; tentatively, D is TRBD1 (5 bases). Germline CDR1 and CDR2: MGHRA and YSYEKL. There are 12 residues in the CDR3. V was trimmed by 4 bases and J by 10 bases, leaving 12 bases between them. The CDR3 spells CASSLTGEAQYF. As DNA, the CDR3 is TGCGCCAGCAGCCTAACAGGTGAAGCGCAGTATTTT.

CDR3 region: CASSQKDRGGYGYTF. The CDR3 DNA sequence: TGCGCCAGCAGCCAAAAGGACAGGGGAGGCTATGGCTACACCTTC. The V and J genes are TRBV4-1 and TRBJ1-2; 9 bases align to TRBD1. Germline CDR1 MGHRA, CDR2 YSYEKL. V gave up 2 bases and J gave up 4 bases; unmatched junction bases: 5. The CDR3 runs 15 residues.

The V call is TRBV2, the J call TRBJ2-3; 8 bases align to TRBD1. Germline trimming cut 6 bases from V and 2 bases from J; bases unmatched to any gene: 10. The CDR3 has 16 residues. The germline CDR1 and CDR2 sequences are SNHLY and FYNNEI. The chain's CDR3 is CASSSTDRGFTDTQYF. In DNA form, the CDR3 reads TGTGCCAGCAGCTCAACTGACAGGGGTTTCACAGATACGCAGTATTTT.

The chain employs TRBV24-1 and TRBJ1-4; a possible D gene is TRBD1 (6 bases). The V and J ends lost 2 bases and 5 bases respectively, with 8 bases between them. Per germline, CDR1 KGHDR and CDR2 SFDVKD. The CDR3 is 14 amino acids. This CDR3 reads CATSDSGDNEKLFF. Written as DNA, the CDR3 is TGTGCCACCAGTGATTCAGGGGACAATGAAAAACTGTTTTTT.